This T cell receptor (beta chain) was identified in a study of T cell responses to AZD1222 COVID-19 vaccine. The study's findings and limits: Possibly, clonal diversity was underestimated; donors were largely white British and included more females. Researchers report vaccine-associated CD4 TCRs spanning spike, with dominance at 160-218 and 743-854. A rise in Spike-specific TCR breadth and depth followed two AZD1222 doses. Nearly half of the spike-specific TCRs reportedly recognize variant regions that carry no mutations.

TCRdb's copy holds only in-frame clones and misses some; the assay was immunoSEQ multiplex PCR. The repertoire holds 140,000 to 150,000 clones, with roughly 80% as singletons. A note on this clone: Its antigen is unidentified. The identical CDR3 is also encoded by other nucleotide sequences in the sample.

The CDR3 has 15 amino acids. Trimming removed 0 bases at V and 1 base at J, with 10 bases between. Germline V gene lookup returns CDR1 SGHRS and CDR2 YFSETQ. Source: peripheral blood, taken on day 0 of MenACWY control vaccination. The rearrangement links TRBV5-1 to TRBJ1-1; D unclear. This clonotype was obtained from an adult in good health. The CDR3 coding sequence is TGCGCCAGCAGCTTGGGCGACTTACCGAACACTGAAGCTTTCTTT. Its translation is CASSLGDLPNTEAFF.